Following are 3 T cell receptor beta chains from one sample sequenced in a study of T cell responses to AZD1222 COVID-19 vaccine (dated by TCRdb to the early 2020s). The library was produced with the immunoSEQ multiplex PCR assay. TCRdb carries this immuneACCESS record with in-frame sequences only. Its versions omit some clonotypes, under half of them owing to an unresolved V gene in the studies checked, with the rest unexplained. The sample data list approximately 150,000 clones, and roughly 87% of these were observed just once. In total, the top ten clones hold about 5% of the sample. The time point label corresponds to: about 28 days (+/-7) after the second vaccine dose. Taken with the paper, the label for treatment or condition translates to: meningococcal conjugate vaccine given as trial control. The input for sequencing was peripheral blood, taken 28 days after the second dose of the MenACWY control vaccine. These receptors came from an adult who received the MenACWY meningococcal vaccine as a control.

The rearrangement links TRBV9 to TRBJ1-2, with D perhaps TRBD1 (6 bases). The CDR3 runs 14 residues. Trimming cost V 4 bases and J 4 bases, with 14 bases left between them. Germline V gene lookup returns CDR1 SGDLS and CDR2 YYNGEE. The CDR3 loop reads CASSPRGGLYGYTF. CDR3 nucleotide sequence: TGTGCCAGCAGCCCCAGGGGAGGCCTCTATGGCTACACCTTC.

This clone was seen once. In nucleotides, the CDR3 is TGTGCCAGCAGGGGACTAGCGGGCGAGCAGTACTTC. Amino acids: CASRGLAGEQYF. This chain connects TRBV28 to TRBJ2-7; TRBD2 matches 12 bases. There are 12 residues in the CDR3. The germline V gene has CDR1 MDHEN and CDR2 SYDVKM. The junction had 0 bases not matched to a gene; V was cut back by 6 bases and J by 6 bases.

Only a few counts were recorded for this clone. J is TRBJ2-7 and V is TRBV16; D perhaps matches TRBD2 (6 bases). V dropped 1 base and J dropped 5 bases, with 15 bases sitting between them. CDR1 KGHSY and CDR2 FQNENV come from the germline V gene. The CDR3 has 15 amino acids. The CDR3 reads CASSQLLAGRNEQYF. CDR3 nucleotide sequence: TGTGCCAGCAGCCAATTATTGGCAGGGAGGAACGAGCAGTACTTC.